This T cell receptor (beta chain) was sequenced for a study of T cell responses to AZD1222 COVID-19 vaccine. Study-wide results and caveats: None of the repertoires were sampled until the peak T cell response had passed.

The J segment lost 5 bases and the V segment lost 3 bases, leaving 4 bases of the junction unmatched. The CDR3 runs 15 residues. Looked up from germline, CDR1 is SGHTA and CDR2 is FQGTGA. Clones were sequenced by immunoSEQ multiplex PCR, and TCRdb holds only the in-frame ones, with some missing. The sample includes roughly 80,000 clones, around 93% seen only once; the top ten take 8%. Regarding this clone: Its antigen is still unknown.

The sequenced sample was peripheral blood, obtained 28 days after the second AZD1222 dose. The receptor comes from an adult who received the AZD1222 COVID-19 vaccine. V usage is TRBV7-3 and J usage is TRBJ2-1, with 10 bases aligning to TRBD1. The DNA for the CDR3 is TGTGCCAGCAGCTTGGGGACAGGGGCGGACAATGAGCAGTTCTTC. Translated, it gives CASSLGTGADNEQFF.